This T cell receptor beta chain came from a study of OX40 agonist ivuxolimab in advanced cancers. Regarding the study in general: Ivuxolimab was an agonistic, fully human IgG2 monoclonal antibody directed against OX40 (CD134), a costimulatory receptor. Intravenous ivuxolimab was administered to patients every 2 weeks at six dose levels: 0.01, 0.1, 0.3, 1.5, 3 and 10 mg/kg. Of the roughly 51 patients in dose escalation, some 20 had hepatocellular carcinoma, some 15 had melanoma, 9 had renal cell carcinoma and 9 had head and neck cancer. The purpose of peripheral TCRbeta sequencing was to test whether ivuxolimab changed TCR sequence diversity and led to clonal T-cell expansion. Partial responses occurred in three dose-escalation patients: two with cutaneous melanoma and one with hepatocellular carcinoma. In the dose-escalation cohort, approximately 82% of patients were male, and the mean age was roughly 60 years, with a range of roughly 23 to 85. Patients were allowed to have had prior anti-PD-1, anti-PD-L1 or anti-CTLA-4 therapy, and approximately 40% of the dose-escalation patients had previously received checkpoint inhibitors. The paper describes the monotherapy dose-escalation part (N ≈ 52 patients) of the phase I trial of ivuxolimab. What the study reported, not specific to this receptor: After ivuxolimab, CD8+ T cells had more expanded clones than CD4+ T cells on average. The antigen specificity of the peripheral T cells that underwent clonal expansion was not determined. In partial responders in the 0.1-3.0 mg/kg groups, normalized peripheral clonal expansion was found to be among the lowest, especially among CD8+ T cells. Low levels of normalized T-cell clonal expansion were also seen in some patients who did not respond. At doses from 0.1 to 3.0 mg/kg, clonal expansion was seen in both CD4+ and CD8+ blood T cells between baseline and week 6.

Concerning this clone itself: Its antigen specificity is not known. The input lacks base qualities; no much larger clone sits a single base away.

From cysteine to phenylalanine, the CDR3 is 14 amino acids long. Kept here is only the CDR3 DNA, which spans 42 bases and is read in frame from base 1. As encoded in the germline V gene (reference sequence), CDR1 is LNHDA while CDR2 is SQIVND. V sheds 3 bases and J sheds 4 bases, leaving 12 bases between their ends. For sequencing of the TCRbeta CDR3 region, genomic DNA was extracted from the sorted cells. The immunoSEQ Assay was used to sequence the TCRbeta CDR3 regions. This is the immuneACCESS table as TCRdb keeps it, with only in-frame sequences that have V and J called. A part of the clones is gone; compared with another copy, unresolved V genes explain less than half, and the rest is unexplained. Recorded for this sample are roughly 86,000 clones; 92% of them occurred a single time. The ten top clones hold 1% to 1.3% of the sample. The trial excluded patients who had a history of autoimmune disease or who were on systemic immunosuppression. Peripheral blood for TCR sequencing was collected from all dose cohorts at baseline, on cycle 4 day 1, and on cycle 7 day 1. The samples were taken from a phase I, first-in-human, multicenter, open-label dose-escalation trial of ivuxolimab. Adults with locally advanced or metastatic melanoma, renal cell, hepatocellular, or head and neck squamous cell carcinoma were enrolled in the trial. CD4+ and CD8+ T cells were sorted separately from peripheral blood before TCR sequencing.

The sequence links TRBV19 to TRBJ2-5, with the D gene tentatively TRBD1 or TRBD2, based on 5 matching bases in each. The clonotype comes from an adult with an advanced solid tumor such as melanoma, head and neck, liver or kidney cancer. This sample comprised CD4+ or CD8+ T cells sorted from blood, obtained in a trial of the OX40 agonist ivuxolimab. The nucleotides read TGTGCCAGTAGTATTTCGGGTGGGGGAGAGACCCAGTACTTC. Its product reads: CASSISGGGETQYF.